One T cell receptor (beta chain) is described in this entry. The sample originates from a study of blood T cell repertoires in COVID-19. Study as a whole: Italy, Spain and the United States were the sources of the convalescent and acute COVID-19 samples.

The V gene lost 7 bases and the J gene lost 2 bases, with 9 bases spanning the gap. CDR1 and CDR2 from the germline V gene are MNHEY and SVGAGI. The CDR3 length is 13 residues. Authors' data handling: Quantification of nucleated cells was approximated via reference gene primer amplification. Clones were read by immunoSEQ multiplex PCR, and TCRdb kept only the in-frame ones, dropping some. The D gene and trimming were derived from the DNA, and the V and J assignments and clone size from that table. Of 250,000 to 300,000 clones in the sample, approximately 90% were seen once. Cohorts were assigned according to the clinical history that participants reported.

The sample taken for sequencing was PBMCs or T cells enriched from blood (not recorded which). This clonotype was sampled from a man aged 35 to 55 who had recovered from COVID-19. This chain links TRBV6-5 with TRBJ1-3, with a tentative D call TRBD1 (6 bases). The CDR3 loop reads CASTRQAGNTIYF. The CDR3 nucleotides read TGTGCCAGCACCAGACAGGCTGGAAACACCATATATTTT.